One sample yielded the 11 T cell receptor beta chains listed below, sequenced in a study of blood T cell repertoires in COVID-19. TCRdb's table, derived via immunoSEQ multiplex PCR, lists solely in-frame clones and lacks some. The sample yields roughly 150,000 clones, 87% seen once. Sequences were obtained from peripheral blood. These TCRs come from a woman aged 70-85 years with COVID-19, enrolled during active disease.

This sequence joins TRBV20-1 and TRBJ2-7, with a weak D call TRBD1 (5 bases). V lost 6 bases to trimming and J lost 3 bases, with 9 bases between them. CDR1 and CDR2 from the germline V gene are DFQATT and SNEGSKA (reference sequence). The CDR3 runs to 11 residues. The DNA for the CDR3 is TGCAGTGCACAGACAGACTACGAGCAGTACTTC. Protein: CSAQTDYEQYF.

This clone was counted a single time. The chain joins TRBV4-1 to TRBJ1-5; maybe TRBD1 (5 bases). Germline CDR1 reads MGHRA; CDR2 reads YSYEKL. The CDR3 is made up of 14 amino acids. V was pared by 1 base and J by 5 bases, with 9 bases between. CDR3 sequence: CASSQVAGDQPQHF. DNA for the CDR3: TGCGCCAGCAGCCAAGTGGCGGGGGATCAGCCCCAGCATTTT.

The chain couples TRBV7-2 to TRBJ1-2; D ambiguous. CDR1 is SGHTA, CDR2 FQGNSA, per germline. V dropped 0 bases and J dropped 4 bases, with 12 bases sitting between them. This CDR3 comprises 15 residues. The CDR3 nucleotides read TGTGCCAGCAGCTTAGCGCAGGAGGGCTTCTATGGCTACACCTTC. It translates to CASSLAQEGFYGYTF.

The J gene is TRBJ1-4, the V gene TRBV4-1; 7 nucleotides line up with TRBD1. CDR3 size: 15 residues. CDR1 is MGHRA, CDR2 YSYEKL, per germline. J was trimmed by 7 bases and V by 5 bases; bases with no gene match: 10. The CDR3 reads CASSSETGIREKLFF. CDR3 nucleotide sequence: TGCGCCAGCAGCTCCGAGACAGGGATTCGTGAAAAACTGTTTTTT.

This clone has just one count. V and J are TRBV5-6 and TRBJ2-7, with no clear D. The CDR3 has 13 amino acids. CDR1 and CDR2 (germline): SGHDT, YYEEEE. V was shortened by 2 bases and J by 7 bases, with 13 bases between the two germline ends. The CDR3 loop reads CASSFPKLGEQYF. CDR3 coding DNA: TGTGCCAGCAGCTTTCCTAAGCTTGGTGAGCAGTACTTC.

The chain uses TRBV18 and TRBJ1-2; 10 bases align to TRBD1. The CDR3 is 16 amino acids. V shed 3 bases, J shed 4 bases, and the junction held 8 bases outside the gene matches. Germline V gives CDR1 KGHSH, CDR2 LQKENI. In DNA form, the CDR3 reads TGTGCCAGCTCACCTTTCGGGACAGGGGAGGTCTATGGCTACACCTTC. This codes for CASSPFGTGEVYGYTF. The entire variable domain, with the rest obtained from reference TRBV18 and TRBJ1-2, is as follows: NAGVMQNPRHLVRRRGQEARLRCSPMKGHSHVYWYRQLPEEGLKFMVYLQKENIIDESGMPKERFSAEFPKEGPSILRIQQVVRGDSAAYFCASSPFGTGEVYGYTFGSGTRLTVV.

The count of this clone is one. The genes are TRBV5-1 and TRBJ2-5; 12 positions match TRBD2. The germline V gene encodes CDR1 SGHRS and CDR2 YFSETQ. The length of the CDR3 is 16 residues. V lost 3 bases to trimming and J lost 1 base; unmatched junction nucleotides: 4. The CDR3 sequence: CASSSGTSGRQETQYF. CDR3 in DNA: TGCGCCAGCAGCTCGGGGACTAGCGGGCGCCAAGAGACCCAGTACTTC.

The V gene is TRBV5-1, the J gene TRBJ1-1, with D perhaps TRBD1 (5 bases). CDR1 and CDR2 from the germline V gene are SGHRS and YFSETQ. The CDR3 length is 14 residues. V lost 0 bases, J lost 5 bases, and 11 bases lay in between. Here the CDR3 DNA reads TGCGCCAGCAGCTTGGCGCAGGGAGGGACTGAAGCTTTCTTT. As protein: CASSLAQGGTEAFF.

This clone was counted once. The chain joins TRBV7-9 to TRBJ1-2; TRBD1 might be the D (6 bases). CDR3 length: 16 amino acids. V was cut by 0 bases and J by 4 bases, with 15 bases left in between. Germline V gene lookup returns CDR1 SEHNR and CDR2 FQNEAQ (reference sequence). CDR3 region: CASSLARGGLFYGYTF. The CDR3 nucleotides are TGTGCCAGCAGCTTAGCTAGGGGGGGCCTATTCTATGGCTACACCTTC.

The chain carries TRBV14 and TRBJ1-6; no definite D call. CDR3 length: 14 residues. Germline CDR1 SGHDN, CDR2 FVKESK. The V end lost 4 bases, the J end lost 7 bases, and 11 bases lay between the germline ends. The CDR3 DNA is TGTGCCAGCAGCCCAACAGTCCTCAATTCACCCCTCCACTTT. This translates into CASSPTVLNSPLHF.

The chain couples TRBV5-1 to TRBJ1-1; 12 bases map to TRBD1. The germline CDR1 and CDR2 sequences are SGHRS and YFSETQ. CDR3 length: 15 residues. Germline trimming cut 7 bases from V and 4 bases from J; bases unmatched to any gene: 8. CDR3 in amino acids: CASSGTGGLGTEAFF. CDR3 coding DNA: TGCGCCAGCTCCGGGACAGGGGGCTTGGGCACTGAAGCTTTCTTT.